This TCR beta chain stems from a study of cytomegalovirus exposure and HLA in healthy donors. Germline V gene sequence: CDR1 SGDLS, CDR2 YYNGEE. The CDR3 extends over 13 amino acids. This clone was detected only once. A read error may account for a junction end that differs from germline. PCR amplification relied on 60 Vbeta primers (plus 13 Jbeta primers). Sequencing was performed with immunoSEQ multiplex PCR; in TCRdb, only in-frame clones are kept and a portion is missing. The sample carries roughly 190,000 clones, roughly 74% recorded once. Sequenced sample: PBMCs. The sequence derives from a female donor in good health and CMV-seronegative. The chain is built from TRBV9 and TRBJ1-2; D remains ambiguous. DNA for the CDR3: TGTGCCAACAGCGTAGCGGCTAACTATGGCTACACCTTC. Translation: CANSVAANYGYTF.